Here is one TCR beta chain with its context. Its cognate antigen is unknown. This sample was taken from a study of relationships among human T cell subsets. Semiquantitative ARM-PCR amplified T cell receptor alpha and beta CDR3 regions from mRNA. Exponential amplification used communal superprimers after tagged nested gene-specific primers in ARM-PCR. Using its own MiXCR run on the multiplex PCR reads, TCRdb lists one record per CDR3 protein. This sample has approximately 4,000 distinct CDR3 sequences, with roughly 47% found just once. This CDR3 has 15 residues. V was pared by 0 bases and J by 8 bases, with 11 bases of the junction left unmatched. Germline V gene sequence: CDR1 DFQATT, CDR2 SNEGSKA (reference sequence). Study results and limitations: Many CDR3s were shared across Th1, Th2 and regulatory subsets. The seven subsets showed no significant differences in gene usage or CDR3 length.

Th2 cells were selected with anti-CD294 beads after removing CD4+CD56+ natural killer T cells. The source material was CD4+ Th2 cells sorted from blood. The chain is built from TRBV20-1 and TRBJ2-7; 9 nucleotides match TRBD2. The receptor was derived from a man aged 40-50 years in good health. The CDR3 DNA reads TGCAGTGCTAGAGATCAAATTAGCGGGAGTAGCAAGCAGTACTTC. This translates into CSARDQISGSSKQYF.